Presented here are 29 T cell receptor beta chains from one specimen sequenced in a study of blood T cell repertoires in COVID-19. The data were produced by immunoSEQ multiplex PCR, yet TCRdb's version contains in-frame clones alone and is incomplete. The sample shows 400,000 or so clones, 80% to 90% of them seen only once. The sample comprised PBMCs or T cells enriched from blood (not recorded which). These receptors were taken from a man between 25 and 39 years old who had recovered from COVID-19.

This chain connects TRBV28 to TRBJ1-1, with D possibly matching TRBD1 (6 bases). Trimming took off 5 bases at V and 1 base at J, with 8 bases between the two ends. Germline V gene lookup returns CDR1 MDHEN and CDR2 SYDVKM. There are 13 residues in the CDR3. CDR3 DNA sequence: TGTGCCAGCAGTAAGACAGGGAACACTGAAGCTTTCTTT. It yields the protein CASSKTGNTEAFF.

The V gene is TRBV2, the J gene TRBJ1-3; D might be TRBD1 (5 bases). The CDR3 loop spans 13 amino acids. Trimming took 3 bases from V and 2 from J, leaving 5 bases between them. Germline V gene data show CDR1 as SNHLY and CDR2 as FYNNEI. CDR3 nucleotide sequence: TGTGCCAGCAGTGACAGGGCTGGAAACACCATATATTTT. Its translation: CASSDRAGNTIYF. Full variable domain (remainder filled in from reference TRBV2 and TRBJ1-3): EPEVTQTPSHQVTQMGQEVILRCVPISNHLYFYWYRQILGQKVEFLVSFYNNEISEKSEIFDDQFSVERPDGSNFTLKIRSTKLEDSAMYFCASSDRAGNTIYFGEGSWLTVV.

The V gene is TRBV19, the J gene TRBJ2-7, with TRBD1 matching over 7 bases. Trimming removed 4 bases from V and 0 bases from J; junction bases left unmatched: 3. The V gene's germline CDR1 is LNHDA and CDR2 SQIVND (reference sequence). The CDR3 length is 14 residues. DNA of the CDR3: TGTGCCAGTAGTAACCGGGACAGCTCCTACGAGCAGTACTTC. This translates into CASSNRDSSYEQYF.

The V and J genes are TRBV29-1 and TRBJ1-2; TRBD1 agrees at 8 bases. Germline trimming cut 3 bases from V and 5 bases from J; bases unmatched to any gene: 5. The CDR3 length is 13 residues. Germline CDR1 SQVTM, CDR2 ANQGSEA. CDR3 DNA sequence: TGCAGCGTTGACGGACAGGGAACATATGGCTACACCTTC. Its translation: CSVDGQGTYGYTF. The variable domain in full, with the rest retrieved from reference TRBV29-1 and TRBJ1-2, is SAVISQKPSRDICQRGTSLTIQCQVDSQVTMMFWYRQQPGQSLTLIATANQGSEATYESGFVIDKFPISRPNLTFSTLTVSNMSPEDSSIYLCSVDGQGTYGYTFGSGTRLTVV.

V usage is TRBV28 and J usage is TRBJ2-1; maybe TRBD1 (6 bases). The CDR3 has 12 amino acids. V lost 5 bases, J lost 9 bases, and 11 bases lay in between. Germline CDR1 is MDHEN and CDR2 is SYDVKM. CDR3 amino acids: CASSEQGSEQFF. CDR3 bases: TGTGCCAGCAGTGAACAGGGAAGTGAGCAGTTCTTC.

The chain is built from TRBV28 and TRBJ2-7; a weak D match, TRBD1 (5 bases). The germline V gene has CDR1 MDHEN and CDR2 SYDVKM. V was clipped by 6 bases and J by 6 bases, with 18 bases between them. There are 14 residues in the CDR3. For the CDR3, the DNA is TGTGCCAGCAGCCTCTCTCGTGCAGGGCTCGAGCAGTACTTC. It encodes CASSLSRAGLEQYF.

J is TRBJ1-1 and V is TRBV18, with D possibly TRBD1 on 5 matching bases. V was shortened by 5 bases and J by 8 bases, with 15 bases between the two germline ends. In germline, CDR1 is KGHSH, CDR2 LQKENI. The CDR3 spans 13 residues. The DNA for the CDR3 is TGTGCCAGCTCATCACGGTCGACAGCCGAAGCTTTCTTT. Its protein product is CASSSRSTAEAFF.

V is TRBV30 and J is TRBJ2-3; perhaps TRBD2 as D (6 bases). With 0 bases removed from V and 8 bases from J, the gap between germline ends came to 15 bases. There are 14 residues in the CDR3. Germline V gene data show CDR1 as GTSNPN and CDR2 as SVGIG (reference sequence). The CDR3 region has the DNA TGTGCCTGGAGTGTACCCGGGAGTTACGGTACGCAGTATTTT. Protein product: CAWSVPGSYGTQYF.

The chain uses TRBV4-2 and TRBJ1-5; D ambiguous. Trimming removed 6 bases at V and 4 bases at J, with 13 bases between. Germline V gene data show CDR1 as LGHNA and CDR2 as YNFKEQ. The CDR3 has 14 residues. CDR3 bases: TGTGCCAGCAGTCCTACAGAAGCTAATCAGCCCCAGCATTTT. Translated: CASSPTEANQPQHF.

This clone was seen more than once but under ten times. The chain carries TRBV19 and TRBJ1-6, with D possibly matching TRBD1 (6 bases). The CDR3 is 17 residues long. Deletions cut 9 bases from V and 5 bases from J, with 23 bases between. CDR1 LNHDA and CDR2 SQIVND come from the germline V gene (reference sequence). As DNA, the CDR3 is TGTGCCAGCAAGACAGGAATGGCTGGTAGGAATAATTCACCCCTCCACTTT. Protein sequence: CASKTGMAGRNNSPLHF. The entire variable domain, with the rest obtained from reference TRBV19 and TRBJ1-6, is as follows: DGGITQSPKYLFRKEGQNVTLSCEQNLNHDAMYWYRQDPGQGLRLIYYSQIVNDFQKGDIAEGYSVSREKKESFPLTVTSAQKNPTAFYLCASKTGMAGRNNSPLHFGNGTRLTVT.

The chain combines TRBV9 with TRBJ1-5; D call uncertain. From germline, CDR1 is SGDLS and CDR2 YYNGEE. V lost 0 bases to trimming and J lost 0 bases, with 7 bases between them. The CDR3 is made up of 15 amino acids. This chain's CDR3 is CASSVGGSSNQPQHF. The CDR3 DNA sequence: TGTGCCAGCAGCGTAGGAGGCAGTAGCAATCAGCCCCAGCATTTT.

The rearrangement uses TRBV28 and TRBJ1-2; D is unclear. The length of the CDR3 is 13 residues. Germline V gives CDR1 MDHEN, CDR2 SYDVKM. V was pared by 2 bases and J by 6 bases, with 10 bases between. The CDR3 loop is CASSLGPWDGYTF. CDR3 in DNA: TGTGCCAGCAGTTTAGGGCCCTGGGATGGCTACACCTTC.

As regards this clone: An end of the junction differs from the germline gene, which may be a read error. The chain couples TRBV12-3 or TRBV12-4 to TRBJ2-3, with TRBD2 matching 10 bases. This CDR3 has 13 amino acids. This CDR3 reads CASSIAGGYTQYF. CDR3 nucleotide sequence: TGTGCCAGCAGTATAGCGGGAGGATATACGCAGTATTTT.

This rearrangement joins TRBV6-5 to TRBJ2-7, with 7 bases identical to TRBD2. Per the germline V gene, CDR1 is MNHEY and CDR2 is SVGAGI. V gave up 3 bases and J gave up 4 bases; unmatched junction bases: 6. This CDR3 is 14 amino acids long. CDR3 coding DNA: TGTGCCAGCAGTTATGGCGGGAGAGGGTACGAGCAGTACTTC. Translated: CASSYGGRGYEQYF.

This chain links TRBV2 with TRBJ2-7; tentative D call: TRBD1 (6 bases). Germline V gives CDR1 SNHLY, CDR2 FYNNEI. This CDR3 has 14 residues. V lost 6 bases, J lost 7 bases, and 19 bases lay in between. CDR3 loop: CASRYETGPWEQYF. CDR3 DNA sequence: TGTGCCAGCAGGTATGAGACAGGTCCTTGGGAGCAGTACTTC.

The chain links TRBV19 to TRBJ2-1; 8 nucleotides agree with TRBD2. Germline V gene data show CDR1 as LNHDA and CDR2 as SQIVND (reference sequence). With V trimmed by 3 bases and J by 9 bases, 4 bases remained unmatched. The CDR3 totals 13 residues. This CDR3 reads CASSIQTSAEQFF. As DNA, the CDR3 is TGTGCCAGTAGTATCCAGACTAGCGCTGAGCAGTTCTTC.

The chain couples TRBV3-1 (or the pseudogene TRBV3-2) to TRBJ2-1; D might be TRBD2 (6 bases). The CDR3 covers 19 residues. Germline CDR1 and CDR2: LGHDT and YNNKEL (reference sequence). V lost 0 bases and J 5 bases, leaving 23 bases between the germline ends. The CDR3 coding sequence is TGTGCCAGCAGCCAAGATAGAGGCCCAGGAGGACTAACCAACAATGAGCAGTTCTTC. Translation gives CASSQDRGPGGLTNNEQFF.

The CDR3 nucleotides read TGTGCCAGCAGCCACTCCACTAGCGGGAGGCCCAGCTCCTACAATGAGCAGTTCTTC. This sequence encodes CASSHSTSGRPSSYNEQFF. The chain couples TRBV9 to TRBJ2-1; 12 nucleotides match TRBD2. The CDR3 extends over 19 amino acids. Germline loops: CDR1 SGDLS, CDR2 YYNGEE. V lost 4 bases to trimming and J lost 0 bases; unmatched junction nucleotides: 11.

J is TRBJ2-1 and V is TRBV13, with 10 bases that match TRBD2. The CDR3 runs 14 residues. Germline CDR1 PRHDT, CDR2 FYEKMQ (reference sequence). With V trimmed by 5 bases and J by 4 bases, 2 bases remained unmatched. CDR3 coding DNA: TGTGCCAGCAGCACTAGCGGGAAGTACAATGAGCAGTTCTTC. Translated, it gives CASSTSGKYNEQFF.

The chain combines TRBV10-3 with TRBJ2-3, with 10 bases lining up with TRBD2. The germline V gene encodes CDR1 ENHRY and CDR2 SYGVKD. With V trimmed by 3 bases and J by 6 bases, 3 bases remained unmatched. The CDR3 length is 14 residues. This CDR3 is CAISDGLAADTQYF. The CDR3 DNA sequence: TGTGCCATCAGTGATGGACTAGCGGCCGATACGCAGTATTTT.

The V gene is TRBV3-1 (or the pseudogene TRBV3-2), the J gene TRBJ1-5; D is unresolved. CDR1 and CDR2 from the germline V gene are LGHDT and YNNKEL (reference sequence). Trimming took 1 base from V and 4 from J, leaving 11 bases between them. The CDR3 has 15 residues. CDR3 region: CASSQGRSDNQPQHF. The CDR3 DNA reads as TGTGCCAGCAGCCAAGGGAGGTCAGATAATCAGCCCCAGCATTTT.

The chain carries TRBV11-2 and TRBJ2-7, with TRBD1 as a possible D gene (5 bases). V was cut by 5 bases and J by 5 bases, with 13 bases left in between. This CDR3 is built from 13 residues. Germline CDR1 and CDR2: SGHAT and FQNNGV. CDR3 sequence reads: CASSTLPGNEQYF. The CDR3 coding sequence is TGTGCCAGCAGCACCTTGCCAGGGAACGAGCAGTACTTC.

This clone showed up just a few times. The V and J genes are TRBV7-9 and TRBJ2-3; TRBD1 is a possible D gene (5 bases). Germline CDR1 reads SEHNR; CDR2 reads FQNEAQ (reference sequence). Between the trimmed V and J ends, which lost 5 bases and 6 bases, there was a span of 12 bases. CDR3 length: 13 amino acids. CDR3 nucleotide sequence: TGTGCCAGCAGCGGCCAGGGTGTGGATACGCAGTATTTT. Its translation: CASSGQGVDTQYF.

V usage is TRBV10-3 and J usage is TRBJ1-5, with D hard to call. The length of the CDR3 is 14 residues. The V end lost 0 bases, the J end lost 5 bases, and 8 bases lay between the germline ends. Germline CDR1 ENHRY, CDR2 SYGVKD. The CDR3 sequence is CAISESNGDQPQHF. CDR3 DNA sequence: TGTGCCATCAGTGAGTCGAACGGGGATCAGCCCCAGCATTTT.

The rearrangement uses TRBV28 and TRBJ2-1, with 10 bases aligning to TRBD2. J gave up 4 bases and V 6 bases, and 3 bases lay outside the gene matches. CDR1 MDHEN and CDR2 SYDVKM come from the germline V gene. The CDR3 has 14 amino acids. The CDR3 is CASSTSGTYNEQFF. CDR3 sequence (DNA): TGTGCCAGCAGCACTAGCGGGACATACAATGAGCAGTTCTTC.

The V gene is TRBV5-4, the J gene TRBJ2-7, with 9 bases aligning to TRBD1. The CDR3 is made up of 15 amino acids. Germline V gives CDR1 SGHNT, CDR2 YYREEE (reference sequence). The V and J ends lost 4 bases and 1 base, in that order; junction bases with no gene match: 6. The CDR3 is CASSPQTGGSYEQYF. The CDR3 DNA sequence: TGTGCCAGCAGCCCCCAGACAGGGGGTTCCTACGAGCAGTACTTC.

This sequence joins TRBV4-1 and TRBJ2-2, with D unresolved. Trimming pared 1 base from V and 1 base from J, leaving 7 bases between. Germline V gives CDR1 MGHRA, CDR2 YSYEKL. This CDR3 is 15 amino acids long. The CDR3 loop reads CASSQGPGNTGELFF. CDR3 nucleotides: TGCGCCAGCAGCCAAGGTCCAGGGAACACCGGGGAGCTGTTTTTT.

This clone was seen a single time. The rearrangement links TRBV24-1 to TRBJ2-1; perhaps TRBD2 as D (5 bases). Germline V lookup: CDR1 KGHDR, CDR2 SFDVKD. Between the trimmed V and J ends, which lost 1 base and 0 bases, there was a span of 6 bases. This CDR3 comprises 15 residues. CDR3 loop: CATSDLTSSYNEQFF. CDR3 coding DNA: TGTGCCACCAGTGATTTAACTAGCTCCTACAATGAGCAGTTCTTC.

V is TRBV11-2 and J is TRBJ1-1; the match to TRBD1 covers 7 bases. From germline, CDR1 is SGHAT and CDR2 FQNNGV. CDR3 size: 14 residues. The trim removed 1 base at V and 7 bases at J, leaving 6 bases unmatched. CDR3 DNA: TGTGCCAGCAGCTTAGCAAACAGGGGACATGAAGCTTTCTTT. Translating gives CASSLANRGHEAFF.